These 3 T cell receptor beta chains came from one sample sequenced in a study of CD8 T cells in Susac syndrome. After extraction with the RNeasy kit, 0.5 to 1 ug of the RNA was reverse transcribed using random hexamers. One entry per CDR3 protein results from TCRdb running MiXCR on the immunoSEQ multiplex PCR reads. The repertoire has some 150,000 distinct CDR3 sequences, about 94% of them found once; the top ten carry approximately 0.25%. Sequenced material: CD8+ T cells from PBMCs. Source of these receptors: a human donor in good health.

This chain connects TRBV12-3 or TRBV12-4 to TRBJ2-1; D may be TRBD1 or TRBD2 (5 bases each). The CDR3 is 13 amino acids. Between the trimmed V and J ends, which lost 3 bases and 9 bases, there was a span of 12 bases. CDR3 sequence: CASSLGPSGEQFF. The CDR3 DNA sequence: TGTGCCAGCAGTTTGGGACCATCGGGTGAGCAGTTCTTC.

The chain couples TRBV3-1 to TRBJ2-7, with 16 bases that match TRBD2. Germline CDR1 is LGHDT and CDR2 is YNNKEL (reference sequence). The CDR3 loop spans 18 amino acids. J lost 0 bases, V lost 3 bases, and 5 bases had no gene match. CDR3 DNA sequence: TGTGCCAGCAGCCATGTGGGACTAGCGGGAGGGAACTCCTACGAGCAGTACTTC. As protein: CASSHVGLAGGNSYEQYF.

This clonotype appeared once. The genes are TRBV7-9 and TRBJ1-4; TRBD1 might be the D (6 bases). Deletions cut 4 bases from V and 8 bases from J, with 11 bases between. The CDR3 has 13 residues. The germline CDR1 and CDR2 sequences are SEHNR and FQNEAQ (reference sequence). The CDR3 loop reads CASSSTQGEKLFF. DNA of the CDR3: TGTGCCAGCAGCTCCACCCAGGGGGAAAAACTGTTTTTT. Full variable domain (outside the CDR3, taken from reference TRBV7-9 and TRBJ1-4): DTGVSQNPRHKITKRGQNVTFRCDPISEHNRLYWYRQTLGQGPEFLTYFQNEAQLEKSRLLSDRFSAERPKGSFSTLEIQRTEQGDSAMYLCASSSTQGEKLFFGSGTQLSVL.